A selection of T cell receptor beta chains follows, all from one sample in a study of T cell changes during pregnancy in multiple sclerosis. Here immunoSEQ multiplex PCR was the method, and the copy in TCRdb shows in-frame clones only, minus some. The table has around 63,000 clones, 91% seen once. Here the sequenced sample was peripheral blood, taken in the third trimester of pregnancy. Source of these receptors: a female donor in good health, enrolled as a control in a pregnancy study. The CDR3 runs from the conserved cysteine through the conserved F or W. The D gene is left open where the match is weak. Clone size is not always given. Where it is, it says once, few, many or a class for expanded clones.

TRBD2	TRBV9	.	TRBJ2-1	TGTGCCAGCAGCGTAGAGATCGGGAGCGGGGGGTACAATGAGCAGTTCTTC	CASSVEIGSGGYNEQFF
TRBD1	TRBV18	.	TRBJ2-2	TGTGCCAGCTCACCACAAAACAGGGGGTCAGTGTTCGCGAACACCGGGGAGCTGTTTTTT	CASSPQNRGSVFANTGELFF
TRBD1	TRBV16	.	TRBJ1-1	TGTGCCAGCAGCCAATCGTACCCTGGACAGGGGGAGAACACTGAAGCTTTCTTT	CASSQSYPGQGENTEAFF
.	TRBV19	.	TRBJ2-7	TGTGCCAGTAGTATGGAACAGGGTCCCTTGAAGCAGTACTTC	CASSMEQGPLKQYF
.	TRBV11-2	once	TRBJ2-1	TGTGCCAGCAGCTTAGAAATGGCAGGTGAGCAGTTCTTC	CASSLEMAGEQFF
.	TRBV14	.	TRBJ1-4	TGTGCCAGCAGCCGTGGACTGATTGCAACTAATGAAAAACTGTTTTTT	CASSRGLIATNEKLFF
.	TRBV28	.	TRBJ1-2	TGTGCCATCTCGTGGAGCCTCCTCTATGGCTACACCTTC	CAISWSLLYGYTF
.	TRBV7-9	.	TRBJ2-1	TGTGCCAGCAGCTCTCTGACAGACAGCTCCTACAATGAGCAGTTCTTC	CASSSLTDSSYNEQFF
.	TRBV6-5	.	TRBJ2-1	TGTGCCAGCAGTTTCCTCTCGACTGATGAGAACAGGGAGCAGTTCTTC	CASSFLSTDENREQFF
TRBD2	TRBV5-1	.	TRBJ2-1	TGCGCCAGCAGCTTGGCAACGGGAGGGCCCGATGAGCAGTTCTTC	CASSLATGGPDEQFF
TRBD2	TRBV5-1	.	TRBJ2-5	TGCGCCAGCAGCTTGATGGTAGCGGGGGGCCAAGAGACCCAGTACTTC	CASSLMVAGGQETQYF
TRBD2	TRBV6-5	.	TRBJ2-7	TGTGCCAGCAGTTTTGGCGGGGGAACCGAGCAGTACTTC	CASSFGGGTEQYF
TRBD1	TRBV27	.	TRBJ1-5	TGTGCCAGCAGTTACGGACAGGGTAATCAGCCCCAGCATTTT	CASSYGQGNQPQHF
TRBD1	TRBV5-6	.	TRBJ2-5	TGTGCCAGCAGCTGGATACCGGGACAGGGGACGGAGACCCAGTACTTC	CASSWIPGQGTETQYF
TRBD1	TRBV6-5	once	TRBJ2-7	TGTGCCAGCAGTTACTCGATCAGGGGGATATACGAGCAGTACTTC	CASSYSIRGIYEQYF
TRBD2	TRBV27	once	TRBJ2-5	TGTGCCAGCAGAGGACACGGGGGGGAGACCCAGTACTTC	CASRGHGGETQYF
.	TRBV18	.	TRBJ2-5	TGTGCCAGCTCACTCACTCAGGGCAAAGAGACCCAGTACTTC	CASSLTQGKETQYF
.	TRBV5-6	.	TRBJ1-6	TGTGCCAGCAGTTCTAGCGGAGAGGGGAGGAATTCACCCCTCCACTTT	CASSSSGEGRNSPLHF
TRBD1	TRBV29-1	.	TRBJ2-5	TGCAGCGCGAAACAGGGGGCTGGGGAGACCCAGTACTTC	CSAKQGAGETQYF
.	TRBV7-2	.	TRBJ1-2	TGTGCCAGCAATACTCCCGGAGGGTACTATGGCTACACCTTC	CASNTPGGYYGYTF
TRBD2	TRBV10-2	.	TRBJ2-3	TGCGCCACCAACTTGGAGCGGGGGCGCTATACGCAGTATTTT	CATNLERGRYTQYF
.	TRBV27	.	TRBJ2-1	TGTGCCAGCAGCAAGGGGGGGAATGAGCAGTTCTTC	CASSKGGNEQFF
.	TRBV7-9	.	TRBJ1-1	TGTGCCAGCAGCTCCACGGGATTCAGCCCTGAAGCTTTCTTT	CASSSTGFSPEAFF
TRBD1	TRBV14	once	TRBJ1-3	TGTGCCAGCAGCCCATGGGACAGGATCGCTGGAAACACCATATATTTT	CASSPWDRIAGNTIYF
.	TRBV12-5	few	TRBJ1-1	TGTGCTAGTGGTTTGTCTCCGGAAGCTTTCTTT	CASGLSPEAFF
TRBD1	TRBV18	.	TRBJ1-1	TGTGCCAGCTCACCGGGACAGACGAACACTGAAGCTTTCTTT	CASSPGQTNTEAFF
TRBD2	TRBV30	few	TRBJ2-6	TGTGCCTGGAGCCGCGGGGGGTTCTCTGGGGCCAACGTCCTGACTTTC	CAWSRGGFSGANVLTF